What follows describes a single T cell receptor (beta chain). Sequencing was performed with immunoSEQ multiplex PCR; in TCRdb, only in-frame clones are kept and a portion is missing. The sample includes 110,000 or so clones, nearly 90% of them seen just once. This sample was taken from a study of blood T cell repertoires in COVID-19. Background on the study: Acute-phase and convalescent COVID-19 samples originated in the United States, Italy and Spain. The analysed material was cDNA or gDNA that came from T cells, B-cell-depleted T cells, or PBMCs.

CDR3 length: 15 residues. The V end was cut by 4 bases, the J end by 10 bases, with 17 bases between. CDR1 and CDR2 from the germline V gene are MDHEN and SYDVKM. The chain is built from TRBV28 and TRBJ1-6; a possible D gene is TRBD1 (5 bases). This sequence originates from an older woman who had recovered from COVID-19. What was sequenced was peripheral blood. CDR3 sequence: CASSSFSRAQSPLHF. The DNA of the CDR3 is TGTGCCAGCAGTTCCTTTAGCAGGGCACAGTCACCCCTCCACTTT.